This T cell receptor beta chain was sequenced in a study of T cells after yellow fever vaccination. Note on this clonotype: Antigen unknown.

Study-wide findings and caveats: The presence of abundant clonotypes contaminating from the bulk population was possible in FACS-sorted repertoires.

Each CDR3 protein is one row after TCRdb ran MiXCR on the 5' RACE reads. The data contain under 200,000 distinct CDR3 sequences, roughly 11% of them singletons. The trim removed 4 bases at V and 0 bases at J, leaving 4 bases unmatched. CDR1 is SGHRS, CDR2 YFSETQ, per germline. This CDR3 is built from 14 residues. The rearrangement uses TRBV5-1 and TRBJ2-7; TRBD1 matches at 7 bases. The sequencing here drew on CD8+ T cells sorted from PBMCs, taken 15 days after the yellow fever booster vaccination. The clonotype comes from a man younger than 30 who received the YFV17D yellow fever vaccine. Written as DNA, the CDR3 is TGCGCCAGCAGCCCAGGGGACAGCTCCTACGAGCAGTACGTC. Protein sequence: CASSPGDSSYEQYV.